Shown below are 28 T cell receptor beta chains from a single sample sequenced in a study of blood T cell repertoires in COVID-19. The data were produced by immunoSEQ multiplex PCR, yet TCRdb's version contains in-frame clones alone and is incomplete. The sample lists about 270,000 clones, more than 80% occurring once. Sequenced sample: PBMCs or T cells enriched from blood (not recorded which). The receptors derive from a woman aged 25 to 39 with acute COVID-19.

The chain links TRBV7-2 to TRBJ2-1; 8 bases map to TRBD2. Trimming removed 2 bases from V and 5 bases from J; junction bases left unmatched: 5. This CDR3 has 15 residues. Per the germline V gene, CDR1 is SGHTA and CDR2 is FQGNSA. Here the CDR3 DNA reads TGTGCCAGCAGCTTAATACTAGCGGACAACAATGAGCAGTTCTTC. Translating it yields CASSLILADNNEQFF.

In this sample, this clone turned up once. The V gene is TRBV2, the J gene TRBJ1-4; D gene uncertain. This CDR3 is 13 amino acids long. Germline CDR1 reads SNHLY; CDR2 reads FYNNEI. V was shortened by 3 bases and J by 3 bases, with 5 bases between the two germline ends. The DNA for the CDR3 is TGTGCCAGCAGTGACACAGCTAATGAAAAACTGTTTTTT. The encoded protein is CASSDTANEKLFF. The full variable domain, with the rest looked up from reference TRBV2 and TRBJ1-4, is EPEVTQTPSHQVTQMGQEVILRCVPISNHLYFYWYRQILGQKVEFLVSFYNNEISEKSEIFDDQFSVERPDGSNFTLKIRSTKLEDSAMYFCASSDTANEKLFFGSGTQLSVL.

A few counts support this clone. This chain joins TRBV28 and TRBJ2-6, with 7 nucleotides matching TRBD1. CDR3 size: 19 residues. V shed 3 bases, J shed 0 bases, and the junction held 11 bases outside the gene matches. Per the germline V gene, CDR1 is MDHEN and CDR2 is SYDVKM. CDR3 sequence: CASSLIGTEVISGANVLTF. The CDR3 DNA follows: TGTGCCAGCAGTTTGATCGGGACAGAGGTTATCTCTGGGGCCAACGTCCTGACTTTC.

This clone occurred once. This sequence joins TRBV11-1 and TRBJ2-7; perhaps TRBD1 as D (7 bases). Deletions cut 5 bases from V and 4 bases from J, with 21 bases between. Looked up from germline, CDR1 is SGHAT and CDR2 is FQDESV (reference sequence). The CDR3 extends over 16 amino acids. The CDR3 reads CASSTSRGTALYEQYF. The CDR3 bases are TGTGCCAGCAGCACGTCTCGCGGGACAGCTCTGTACGAGCAGTACTTC.

The chain recombines TRBV28 with TRBJ1-5, with 12 positions matching TRBD1. The CDR3 has 18 amino acids. Germline CDR1 reads MDHEN; CDR2 reads SYDVKM. Losses at the gene ends were 4 bases for V and 5 bases for J; bases not matched to a gene: 12. In DNA form, the CDR3 reads TGTGCCAGCAGTTCTCTCAGGGGACAGGGGGCGAAATATCAGCCCCAGCATTTT. Residues: CASSSLRGQGAKYQPQHF.

This clone was recorded only once. The rearrangement joins TRBV29-1 to TRBJ1-4; 7 positions agree with TRBD1. This CDR3 comprises 17 residues. CDR1 is SQVTM, CDR2 ANQGSEA, per germline. The V and J ends lost 2 bases and 7 bases, in that order; junction bases with no gene match: 16. The CDR3 DNA is TGCAGCGTTGAATCAAGGACCAGGGGGGTAAGGGGTGAAAAACTGTTTTTT. Protein: CSVESRTRGVRGEKLFF.

V usage is TRBV24-1 and J usage is TRBJ2-3; D perhaps matches TRBD1 (5 bases). This CDR3 has 16 amino acids. The germline gives CDR1 KGHDR, CDR2 SFDVKD. V lost 0 bases and J 1 base, leaving 10 bases between the germline ends. The CDR3 sequence: CATSDLQGAGTDTQYF. DNA of the CDR3: TGTGCCACCAGTGATTTGCAAGGGGCTGGCACAGATACGCAGTATTTT.

The chain carries TRBV19 and TRBJ2-1, with 7 nucleotides matching TRBD2. From germline, CDR1 is LNHDA and CDR2 SQIVND (reference sequence). The CDR3 sequence is 16 residues long. V trimming: 3 bases; J trimming: 6 bases; junction bases outside the gene matches: 11. This CDR3 reads CASSIPAREWGNEQFF. CDR3 nucleotide sequence: TGTGCCAGTAGTATCCCTGCGCGGGAGTGGGGCAATGAGCAGTTCTTC. Using reference TRBV19 and TRBJ2-1 for the parts outside the CDR3, the full variable domain is DGGITQSPKYLFRKEGQNVTLSCEQNLNHDAMYWYRQDPGQGLRLIYYSQIVNDFQKGDIAEGYSVSREKKESFPLTVTSAQKNPTAFYLCASSIPAREWGNEQFFGPGTRLTVL.

J is TRBJ2-2 and V is TRBV12-3 or TRBV12-4, with D possibly being TRBD1 (5 bases). The V gene lost 6 bases and the J gene lost 8 bases, with 13 bases spanning the gap. The CDR3 contains 13 residues. CDR3 region: CASSPQASGELFF. For the CDR3, the DNA is TGTGCCAGCAGCCCACAGGCATCTGGGGAGCTGTTTTTT.

This sequence joins TRBV5-4 and TRBJ2-7; D is unresolved. V dropped 1 base and J dropped 6 bases, with 8 bases sitting between them. The CDR3 is 12 amino acids. Germline V gene sequence: CDR1 SGHNT, CDR2 YYREEE (reference sequence). The CDR3 DNA is TGTGCCAGCAGCTTGCATTCGGGCGAGCAGTACTTC. Translated: CASSLHSGEQYF.

The rearrangement uses TRBV24-1 and TRBJ2-1, with TRBD1 identical over 7 bases. Germline values: CDR1 KGHDR, CDR2 SFDVKD. V was pared by 4 bases and J by 4 bases, with 9 bases of the junction left unmatched. The CDR3 sequence is 16 residues long. The CDR3 DNA follows: TGTGCCACCAGTGACCCCGGGACAGAAACATACAATGAGCAGTTCTTC. Residues: CATSDPGTETYNEQFF.

The chain has TRBV7-2 and TRBJ1-4; tentative D call: TRBD1 (5 bases). From germline, CDR1 is SGHTA and CDR2 FQGNSA. This CDR3 comprises 15 residues. The V gene lost 2 bases and the J gene lost 3 bases, with 10 bases spanning the gap. The CDR3 sequence is CASSLFGGANEKLFF. For the CDR3, the DNA is TGTGCCAGCAGCTTATTCGGGGGGGCTAATGAAAAACTGTTTTTT. The complete variable domain, with remaining parts taken from reference TRBV7-2 and TRBJ1-4, reads GAGVSQSPSNKVTEKGKDVELRCDPISGHTALYWYRQSLGQGLEFLIYFQGNSAPDKSGLPSDRFSAERTGGSVSTLTIQRTQQEDSAVYLCASSLFGGANEKLFFGSGTQLSVL.

The chain carries TRBV29-1 and TRBJ2-1; possible D gene TRBD2, 5 bases. The germline gives CDR1 SQVTM, CDR2 ANQGSEA. The CDR3 consists of 13 residues. The germline V and J ends were trimmed by 4 bases and 0 bases, with 7 bases remaining between them. The CDR3 coding sequence is TGCAGCGTTGTTGCGGGCTCCTACAATGAGCAGTTCTTC. The encoded protein is CSVVAGSYNEQFF.

This chain links TRBV9 with TRBJ2-7; 7 bases line up with TRBD2. The CDR3 covers 17 residues. CDR1 is SGDLS and CDR2 is YYNGEE in the germline V gene. With 0 bases clipped from V and 6 bases from J, the junction kept 15 bases outside the gene matches. The CDR3 nucleotides are TGTGCCAGCAGCGTAGCTACTGGGGCTAGCGGACTTGGCGAGCAGTACTTC. Its translation is CASSVATGASGLGEQYF. The full variable domain, in which reference TRBV9 and TRBJ2-7 provide the parts outside the CDR3, is DSGVTQTPKHLITATGQRVTLRCSPRSGDLSVYWYQQSLDQGLQFLIQYYNGEERAKGNILERFSAQQFPDLHSELNLSSLELGDSALYFCASSVATGASGLGEQYFGPGTRLTVT.

V and J are TRBV7-9 and TRBJ2-1; tentatively, D is TRBD2 (6 bases). Germline assignment: CDR1 SEHNR and CDR2 FQNEAQ (reference sequence). The CDR3 is made up of 11 amino acids. The V end lost 5 bases, the J end lost 10 bases, and 9 bases lay between the germline ends. The CDR3 loop reads CASSHAGEQFF. The CDR3 nucleotides read TGTGCCAGCAGCCACGCGGGGGAGCAGTTCTTC.

This clone was recorded once. The chain has TRBV28 and TRBJ2-7; a possible D gene is TRBD1 (5 bases). Germline-derived CDR1 and CDR2 are MDHEN and SYDVKM. The ends were cut back, 6 bases at V and 12 bases at J, with 18 bases in the middle. The length of the CDR3 is 12 residues. Here the CDR3 DNA reads TGTGCCAGCAGCCGTACACCAGGGTTTTTGTACTTC. It codes for CASSRTPGFLYF. Full variable domain (remainder filled in from reference TRBV28 and TRBJ2-7): DVKVTQSSRYLVKRTGEKVFLECVQDMDHENMFWYRQDPGLGLRLIYFSYDVKMKEKGDIPEGYSVSREKKERFSLILESASTNQTSMYLCASSRTPGFLYFGPGTRLTVT.

The V call is TRBV3-1 (or the pseudogene TRBV3-2), the J call TRBJ2-7; 10 bases are shared with TRBD1. The germline gives CDR1 LGHDT, CDR2 YNNKEL (reference sequence). The trim removed 4 bases at V and 6 bases at J, leaving 9 bases unmatched. This CDR3 has 15 residues. The CDR3 nucleotides are TGTGCCAGCAGCCCCCCCGGGACAGGGGCCTCCGAGCAGTACTTC. Translation: CASSPPGTGASEQYF.

For this clone: This may be a read error: a much more frequent sequence differs by one nucleotide. The chain links TRBV7-3 to TRBJ2-2; 7 nucleotides match TRBD1. Trimming cost V 2 bases and J 1 base; bases outside gene matches: 1. The CDR3 is 15 residues long. The germline CDR1 and CDR2 sequences are SGHTA and FQGTGA. CDR3: CASSLQGENTGELFF. DNA of the CDR3: TGTGCCAGCAGCTTACAGGGGGAGAACACCGGGGAGCTGTTTTTT.

The CDR3 nucleotides read TGTGCCAGCAGAACAGGGCCGGATCAGCCCCAGCATTTT. This encodes CASRTGPDQPQHF. The chain combines TRBV6-5 with TRBJ1-5; D is possibly TRBD1 (6 bases). Germline V gene lookup returns CDR1 MNHEY and CDR2 SVGAGI. V was trimmed by 6 bases and J by 5 bases, leaving 11 bases between them. This CDR3 is 13 amino acids long.

This clone was seen just once. The chain links TRBV4-2 to TRBJ1-5; 7 bases agree with TRBD1. The V gene end was trimmed by 0 bases and the J gene end by 2 bases; junction bases not matched to a gene: 4. There are 16 residues in the CDR3. CDR1 LGHNA and CDR2 YNFKEQ come from the germline V gene. The CDR3 here is CASSQDEGGGNQPQHF. CDR3 nucleotides: TGTGCCAGCAGCCAAGATGAAGGGGGCGGCAATCAGCCCCAGCATTTT.

The genes are TRBV29-1 and TRBJ2-1; 8 positions agree with TRBD1. V lost 7 bases to trimming and J lost 1 base; unmatched junction nucleotides: 6. The CDR3 consists of 14 residues. CDR1 SQVTM and CDR2 ANQGSEA come from the germline V gene. CDR3 in DNA: TGCAGCGGCCGACAGGGGTCGTCCTACAATGAGCAGTTCTTC. Translated, it gives CSGRQGSSYNEQFF.

This clone has just a few counts. In nucleotides, the CDR3 is TGTGCCAGCAGGGTGAAGATTAGTCAGCCCCAGCATTTT. Translating it yields CASRVKISQPQHF. This chain uses TRBV28 with TRBJ1-5, with no clear D. V lost 6 bases, J lost 6 bases, and 12 bases lay in between. CDR1 is MDHEN, CDR2 SYDVKM, per germline. The CDR3 spans 13 residues.

The chain joins TRBV4-3 to TRBJ2-1, with 7 bases lining up with TRBD2. CDR3 length: 18 residues. Looked up from germline, CDR1 is LGHNA and CDR2 is YSLEER. The junction had 12 bases not matched to a gene; V was cut back by 4 bases and J by 0 bases. The CDR3 spells CASSPSFRGGLSYNEQFF. CDR3 coding DNA: TGCGCCAGCAGCCCGTCTTTTCGCGGGGGTCTCTCCTACAATGAGCAGTTCTTC.

This chain uses TRBV15 with TRBJ2-7; possibly TRBD1 for D (5 bases). Germline CDR1 LNHNV, CDR2 YYDKDF (reference sequence). The CDR3 has 14 amino acids. The V gene lost 1 base and the J gene lost 3 bases, with 10 bases spanning the gap. The CDR3 DNA follows: TGTGCCACCAGCAGAGCAGGGTACCACTACGAGCAGTACTTC. Protein product: CATSRAGYHYEQYF. The entire variable domain, with the rest obtained from reference TRBV15 and TRBJ2-7, is as follows: DAMVIQNPRYQVTQFGKPVTLSCSQTLNHNVMYWYQQKSSQAPKLLFHYYDKDFNNEADTPDNFQSRRPNTSFCFLDIRSPGLGDTAMYLCATSRAGYHYEQYFGPGTRLTVT.

The genes are TRBV7-8 and TRBJ2-3; 8 nucleotides match TRBD1. In germline, CDR1 is SGHVS, CDR2 FQNEAQ. The CDR3 length is 16 residues. V lost 6 bases to trimming and J lost 0 bases; unmatched junction nucleotides: 8. CDR3 bases: TGTGCCAGCAGTCACCGGACAGGGACTAGCACAGATACGCAGTATTTT. Protein product: CASSHRTGTSTDTQYF.

This clone was counted once. The chain uses TRBV19 and TRBJ2-3, with D perhaps matching TRBD1 (5 bases). The CDR3 has 14 amino acids. Germline V gives CDR1 LNHDA, CDR2 SQIVND (reference sequence). The V end was cut by 5 bases, the J end by 5 bases, with 14 bases between. The CDR3 DNA reads as TGTGCCAGTAGTCCCGACCTGGGGCGAGATACGCAGTATTTT. This translates into CASSPDLGRDTQYF.

This clone came up once. The rearrangement uses TRBV19 and TRBJ1-5, with a possible D match to TRBD1 (6 bases). The CDR3 length is 18 residues. The germline V gene has CDR1 LNHDA and CDR2 SQIVND (reference sequence). The V gene lost 1 base and the J gene lost 0 bases, with 16 bases spanning the gap. The CDR3 bases are TGTGCCAGTAGTATAGGACAGGATGGATTATATAGCAATCAGCCCCAGCATTTT. Translated: CASSIGQDGLYSNQPQHF.

This clone was seen a handful of times. V usage is TRBV24-1 and J usage is TRBJ2-3, with 12 bases identical to TRBD2. V gave up 1 base and J gave up 5 bases; unmatched junction bases: 3. The CDR3 runs to 16 residues. Per germline, CDR1 KGHDR and CDR2 SFDVKD. The CDR3 region has the DNA TGTGCCACCAGTGATTTCTCTAGCGGGAGGGTAGATACGCAGTATTTT. Encoded protein: CATSDFSSGRVDTQYF.